The entry below gives a single TCR beta chain sequence along with its context. Its antigen is still unknown. No base-level quality is on record; no much larger clone is a single base apart. The data derive from a study of Ad26.COV2.S vaccination and SARS-CoV-2 variants (dated by TCRdb to the early 2020s). With regard to the full study: Sequencing of the TCRbeta repertoire served to evaluate the specificity and breadth of SARS-CoV-2-reactive T cell receptors following Ad26.COV2.S vaccination. The TCR-sequenced set comprised around 30 samples: about 19 Ad26.COV2.S vaccine recipients, 5 placebo recipients and 8 SARS-CoV-2 convalescent individuals. Paper-wide results and their limitations: After vaccination, substantial breadth of spike-specific CD8+ and CD4+ T cell responses was reported. Ad26.COV2.S recipients had higher spike-specific TCR breadth than placebo recipients (P = 0.0014). It was noted by the authors that total T cell responses may have been underestimated by the TCR breadth and depth analyses. Comparable non-spike TCR breadth was observed between vaccine and placebo recipients, consistent with only spike being contained in the vaccine.

V and J lose 5 bases and 4 bases, and a span of 12 bases separates them. The CDR3 measures 12 amino acids from cysteine to phenylalanine. Only the CDR3 DNA stays, 36 bases, in frame from base 1. CDR1 SQVTM and CDR2 ANQGSEA are derived from the germline V gene. This sample's time point label indicates: individuals recovered from natural SARS-CoV-2 infection. TCRbeta CDR3 regions were sequenced with the immunoSEQ Assay. After extraction, genomic DNA underwent amplification by bias-controlled multiplex PCR, followed by high-throughput sequencing. The study's processing was this. To quantify the absolute abundance of each unique TCRbeta CDR3 region, sequences were collapsed and filtered. T cell fraction was estimated by normalization of TCRbeta template counts to usable DNA, with usable DNA being measured through amplification of reference genes present in all nucleated cells. Repertoire TCRs were annotated as SARS-CoV-2-specific by exact matching of V gene, CDR3 amino acid sequence and J gene to a known reactive TCR set. The reference SARS-CoV-2 TCR set came from MIRA and was filtered for enrichment in COVID-19-positive ImmuneCODE repertoires, removing public or cross-reactive TCRs. Drawing on the MIRA antigens, annotated TCRs were analysed further at the level of specific ORF or position within ORF. Breadth was defined as annotated unique rearrangements over total unique productive rearrangements; depth was the summed frequency of those rearrangements. TCR breadth was compared between groups using two-sided Wilcoxon rank-sum tests. Sourced from immuneACCESS, this table was stored by TCRdb with only in-frame sequences that have V and J called. A share of the clones is absent; for the studies checked, an unresolved V gene accounts for under half, and the remainder has no known explanation. V and J calls and clone size are as listed in that table; D and trimming were resolved from the DNA. Counted in this sample were some 7,000 clones; less than 90% of them appeared once. The ten largest clones capture 25% to 35% of the sample.

The V gene is TRBV29-1 and the J gene is TRBJ2-7; a tentative D call is TRBD1 (5 bases match). Sequenced here: peripheral blood, sampled after recovery from COVID-19. The origin of this receptor is a human donor who had recovered from COVID-19. This receptor carries the CDR3 CSVTGHEYEQYF. The DNA sequence follows: TGCAGCGTTACAGGACACGAATACGAGCAGTACTTC.